This T cell receptor (beta chain) appears in the sequencing data of a study of beta chain features in type 1 diabetes. Per germline, CDR1 SGHTA and CDR2 FQGNSA. V trimming: 3 bases; J trimming: 14 bases; junction bases outside the gene matches: 13. The CDR3 sequence is 15 residues long. Via CD45RO/CCR7/CD25/CD127/CD95/CD27, cells of the CD4+ naive, central memory, regulatory and stem cell-like memory subsets were sorted. Every bit of the isolated RNA underwent reverse transcription, so sequencing read expressed TCRB transcripts. Generated by immunoSEQ multiplex PCR, the TCRdb table keeps only in-frame clones and is missing some. This table holds fewer than 900,000 clones, roughly 15% found once.

Input material: naive CD4+ T cells from blood. The receptor's source is a woman between 18 and 30 years old in good health. The V gene is TRBV7-2, the J gene TRBJ2-1; 10 bases match TRBD2. As DNA, the CDR3 is TGTGCCAGCAGCTTTGCTAGCGGGAGACCCATTCGGGAGTTCTTC. Its translation: CASSFASGRPIREFF.